This TCR beta chain came from a study of blood T cells in healthy people across ages. Germline loops: CDR1 ENHRY, CDR2 SYGVKD. CDR3 size: 15 residues. Trimming removed 6 bases from V and 11 bases from J, with 25 bases in between. Alongside a J-beta primer mix, a sample-barcoded 5' primer served in a second PCR lasting roughly 7 to 11 cycles. A template-switch adaptor that had 12 random nucleotides put a tag on each cDNA molecule. TCRdb fed the 5' RACE reads into MiXCR, producing one record per CDR3 protein. This repertoire shows 650,000 to 1,000,000 distinct CDR3 sequences, around 36% found once; its top ten account for over 10%.

This TCR was recovered from a man younger than 30 in good health. Sequenced sample: blood. This chain uses TRBV10-3 with TRBJ2-5, with TRBD2 as a possible D gene (6 bases). CDR3 amino acids: CAIRSGEKDYREQYF. Written as DNA, the CDR3 is TGTGCCATCAGATCGGGGGAAAAGGACTATAGGGAGCAGTACTTC.